This T cell receptor (beta chain) stems from a study of PD-1 blockade in classical Hodgkin lymphoma. Study-level results: The baseline diversity of complete responders showed similarity to that of newly diagnosed patients. Patients starting nivolumab less than 1 year after ASCT had lower diversity and were excluded from later analyses. It was CD4+ TCR diversity, not CD8+, that rose significantly by C4D1.

The sample's time point: cycle 4 day 1 (C4D1), after less than 7 weeks of nivolumab. All trial patients relapsed after autologous stem cell transplantation. Best responses were complete response, partial response or progressive disease. A remark on this clone: Its antigen remains unknown.

Clones were sequenced by immunoSEQ multiplex PCR, and TCRdb holds only the in-frame ones, with some missing. The sample records 80,000 to 95,000 clones, about 83% being singletons. This receptor was taken from a human donor with classical Hodgkin lymphoma. The sample here was peripheral blood mononuclear cells (PBMCs), taken before the fourth cycle of nivolumab.

The CDR3 here is CASLDKAGAPYNEQFF. The CDR3 nucleotides read TGTGCCAGCCTCGATAAGGCGGGAGCACCCTACAATGAGCAGTTCTTC. The chain is built from TRBV19 and TRBJ2-1, with 7 positions matching TRBD2. Germline CDR1 is LNHDA and CDR2 is SQIVND (reference sequence). The CDR3 is 16 amino acids. Trimming at V came to 9 bases and at J to 2 bases, leaving 13 bases not matched to a gene.